This is a list of T cell receptor beta chains from one sample in a study of T-cell reconstitution after alpha-beta-depleted transplantation in children. TCRdb re-analysed the PCR reads in MiXCR, keeping a single row per CDR3 protein. Among hundreds of thousands of distinct CDR3 sequences, about an eighth were seen once, and the ten largest hold 0.75% to 0.85%. The input for sequencing was PBMCs, taken before TCRalphabeta/CD19-depleted stem cell transplant. The receptors shown here come from a girl aged 2 to 10 with congenital amegakaryocytic thrombocytopenia, due to receive a stem cell transplant. Each CDR3 is given with its conserved first and last residue. A D gene is named only where the DNA matches it firmly. Clone size is stated in some rows and not others, as once, few, many or a class when expanded.

TRBV20-1,TRBD2,TRBJ2-1,-,TGCAGTGGACTGACTAGCGGCAGACCTGGCTCCTACAATGAGCAGTTCTTC,CSGLTSGRPGSYNEQFF
TRBV5-1,-,TRBJ2-5,many,TGCGCCAGCAGCTTGACCCGAGAGACCCAGTACTTC,CASSLTRETQYF
TRBV10-3,TRBD2,TRBJ2-7,many,TGTGCCATCAGTGAGGAAATAGCGGGAAGCTACGAGCAGTACTTC,CAISEEIAGSYEQYF
TRBV28,TRBD2,TRBJ2-1,-,TGTGCCAGCAATCTGGGACTAGCGGGAGGGCCGACATACAATGAGCAGTTCTTC,CASNLGLAGGPTYNEQFF
TRBV3-1,TRBD2,TRBJ2-5,few,TGTGCCAGCAGCCAAGATCGTCCCCCTAGCGGGAGGAGAGAGACCCAGTACTTC,CASSQDRPPSGRRETQYF
TRBV29-1,-,TRBJ2-5,many,TGCAGCGTCGCCGACAGACAAGAGACCCAGTACTTC,CSVADRQETQYF
TRBV5-1,-,TRBJ2-1,few,TGCGCCAGCAGCGGGGAGCTTAGGCGTGGGGATGAGCAGTTCTTC,CASSGELRRGDEQFF
TRBV20-1,-,TRBJ1-5,few,TGCAGTGCTAGAAGTGCGCCCGGTCAGCCCCAGCATTTT,CSARSAPGQPQHF
TRBV27,-,TRBJ2-7,many,TGTGCCAGCGAGGGGAGGGGGCGGCAGTACTTC,CASEGRGRQYF
TRBV2,-,TRBJ2-3,many,TGTGCCAGCAGACGTGGGAGCTACTTCACAGATACGCAGTATTTT,CASRRGSYFTDTQYF
TRBV29-1,-,TRBJ2-7,many,TGCAGCGTTGAAGGAAGCTACGAGCAGTACTTC,CSVEGSYEQYF
TRBV7-2,-,TRBJ1-4,-,TGTGCCAGCAGCTTGGGGGCAACTAATGAAAAACTGTTATTT,CASSLGATNEKLLF
TRBV6-1,-,TRBJ2-6,few,TGTGCCAGCAGTGGGGGGGACAGACTTTATTCTCGGGCCAACGTCCTGACTTTC,CASSGGDRLYSRANVLTF
TRBV15,TRBD1,TRBJ2-3,few,TGTGCCACCAGCAGAGCCACAGGGGGCGGCTCAGATACGCAGTATTTT,CATSRATGGGSDTQYF
TRBV29-1,TRBD1,TRBJ2-1,many,TGCAGCGTTGACCGGGACAGGGGACATGAGCAGTTCTTC,CSVDRDRGHEQFF
TRBV20-1,TRBD1,TRBJ2-7,few,TGCAGTGCTAGACGACAGGGATGGATATACGAGCAGTACTTC,CSARRQGWIYEQYF
TRBV5-6,TRBD2,TRBJ2-1,many,TGTGCCAGCAGCTTGGGCGCTATTGCGGGAGGCAGCGTCTTTGAGCAGTTCTTC,CASSLGAIAGGSVFEQFF
TRBV12-3/TRBV12-4,-,TRBJ1-1,few,TGTGCCAGCAGTTTATTAATGGGGGTCCGGAACACTGAAGCTTTCTTT,CASSLLMGVRNTEAFF
TRBV20-1,-,TRBJ1-6,many,TGCAGTGCTGGCCAGGTCTCCCCCAATTCACCCCTCCACTTT,CSAGQVSPNSPLHF
TRBV7-9,TRBD1,TRBJ1-6,-,TGTGCCAGCAGCTTAGAGACAGGGTCGGTGTCACCCCTCCACTTT,CASSLETGSVSPLHF
TRBV15,-,TRBJ1-2,few,TGTGCCACCAGCAGTGAGGTTGGGCTGTGGGAAGGCTACACCTTC,CATSSEVGLWEGYTF
TRBV12-3/TRBV12-4,-,TRBJ2-7,-,TGTGCCAGCAGCCAACCGTACTACGAGCAGTACTTC,CASSQPYYEQYF
TRBV11-1,-,TRBJ2-7,many,TGTGCCAGCAGCTTTCGCGTATCTTACGAGCAGTACTTC,CASSFRVSYEQYF
TRBV28,TRBD2,TRBJ2-1,-,TGTGCCAGCAGTAGACCAGCGGGGCACAATGAGCAGTTCTTC,CASSRPAGHNEQFF
TRBV5-5,-,TRBJ2-4,few,TGTGCCAGCAGCTTAGAGGGGAGAGGGGTAATTCAGTACTTC,CASSLEGRGVIQYF
TRBV20-1,-,TRBJ1-2,-,TGCAGTGCTACCCCTTGGAACGACTCCGGGGAAGATGGCTACACCTTC,CSATPWNDSGEDGYTF
TRBV6-4,TRBD2,TRBJ2-7,many,TGTGCCAGCAGTGACTCGAGGTGGATAGCGGGATACGAGCAGTACTTC,CASSDSRWIAGYEQYF
TRBV20-1,-,TRBJ2-7,few,TGCAGTGCTAGAGCGGCGGGCTACGAGCAGTACTTC,CSARAAGYEQYF
TRBV6-5,-,TRBJ2-4,many,TGTGCCAGCAGTTGGAAAGCCAAAAACATTCAGTACTTC,CASSWKAKNIQYF
TRBV20-1,-,TRBJ2-3,many,TGCAGTGCTCCGAGCGGAGACGGCACAAATACGCAGTATTTT,CSAPSGDGTNTQYF
TRBV29-1,TRBD2,TRBJ2-2,many,TGCAGCGTCCAGGGACTAGGAACGAACACCGGGGAGCTGTTTTTT,CSVQGLGTNTGELFF
TRBV29-1,TRBD1,TRBJ2-7,-,TGCAGCTTCTCCGGGACAGCACCTTACGAGCAGTACTTC,CSFSGTAPYEQYF
TRBV5-1,-,TRBJ1-5,many,TGCGCCAGCAGCTTGGATGGCAGGGATAGCAATCAGCCCCAGCATTTT,CASSLDGRDSNQPQHF
TRBV5-1,-,TRBJ2-2,few,TGCGCCAGCAGCCTTGTCTGGGGGCCGGACACCGGGGAGCTGTTTTTT,CASSLVWGPDTGELFF
TRBV20-1,-,TRBJ2-2,many,TGCAGTGCGGGTAGGGACGGACTGTCCGGGGAGCTGTTTTTT,CSAGRDGLSGELFF
TRBV5-6,TRBD1,TRBJ1-2,-,TGTGCCAGCAGCTTGGGGGACAGCTCCTTC,CASSLGDSSF
TRBV19,-,TRBJ1-5,-,TGTGCCAGTAACCTACATACAGGCGCGGATCAGCCCCAGCATTTT,CASNLHTGADQPQHF
TRBV10-3,TRBD2,TRBJ2-7,few,TGTGCCATCAGTCCTAGCGGGAGCGGATACGAGCAGTACTTC,CAISPSGSGYEQYF
TRBV29-1,TRBD1,TRBJ2-7,many,TGCAGCGTTGGCGCTCGACAGGGAACCTACGAGCAGTACTTC,CSVGARQGTYEQYF
TRBV6-1,-,TRBJ2-5,-,TGTGCCAGCAGTCCCGGTGGGGGAGCAGGGACCCAGTACTTC,CASSPGGGAGTQYF
TRBV20-1,-,TRBJ1-2,many,TGCAGTTCCCGACACGGACTTGACGGCTACACCTTC,CSSRHGLDGYTF
TRBV20-1,TRBD2,TRBJ2-1,many,TGCAGTGCTGGATCACGAGGACTAGCGGTCTACAATGAGCAGTTCTTC,CSAGSRGLAVYNEQFF
TRBV7-9,-,TRBJ2-7,few,TGTGCCCGCCCCCCCTACGAGCAGTACTTC,CARPPYEQYF
TRBV29-1,-,TRBJ2-1,few,TGCAGCGTTGGCCCGAAGCAGTTCTTC,CSVGPKQFF
TRBV14,TRBD2,TRBJ2-7,few,TGTGCCAGCAGCGATGGACCGGGACTAGCAATATACGAGCAGTACTTC,CASSDGPGLAIYEQYF
TRBV27,TRBD1,TRBJ1-2,few,TGTGCCAGCAGTTTACAACAGGGGCTTGGCTACACCTTC,CASSLQQGLGYTF
TRBV6-5,-,TRBJ2-5,few,TGTGCCAGCAGTTACGCCATGGACTATCAAGAGACCCAGTACTTC,CASSYAMDYQETQYF
TRBV5-5,-,TRBJ2-7,-,TGTGCCAGCAGCCCGCTGGCCTACGAGCAGTACTTC,CASSPLAYEQYF
TRBV20-1,-,TRBJ2-1,many,TGCAGTGCTATGACCGGGGCCCCGCGCCGCAATGAGCAGTTCTTC,CSAMTGAPRRNEQFF
TRBV9,-,TRBJ2-1,many,TGTGCCAGCAGCTCTGTGGGTGGCTCCTACAATGAGCAGTTCTTC,CASSSVGGSYNEQFF
TRBV18,TRBD2,TRBJ2-7,many,TGTGCCAGCTCACAGGGTAGCGGGCCTAACTACGAGCAGTACTTC,CASSQGSGPNYEQYF
TRBV12-3/TRBV12-4,-,TRBJ2-3,few,TGTGCCAGCAGTTTCCGGGATGACACAGATACGCAGTATTTT,CASSFRDDTDTQYF